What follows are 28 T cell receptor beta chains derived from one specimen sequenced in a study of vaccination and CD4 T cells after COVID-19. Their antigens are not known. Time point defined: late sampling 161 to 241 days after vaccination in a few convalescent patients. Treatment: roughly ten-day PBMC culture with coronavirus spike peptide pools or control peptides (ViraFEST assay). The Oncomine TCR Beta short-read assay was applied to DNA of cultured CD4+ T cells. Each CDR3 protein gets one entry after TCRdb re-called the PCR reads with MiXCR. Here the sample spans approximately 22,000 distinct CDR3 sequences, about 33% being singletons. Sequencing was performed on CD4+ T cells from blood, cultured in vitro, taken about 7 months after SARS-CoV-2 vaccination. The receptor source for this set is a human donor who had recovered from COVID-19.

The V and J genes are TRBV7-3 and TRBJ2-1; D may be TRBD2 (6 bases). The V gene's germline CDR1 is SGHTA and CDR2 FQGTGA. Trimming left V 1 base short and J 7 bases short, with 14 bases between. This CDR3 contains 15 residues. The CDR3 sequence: CASSLIGGEGNEQFF. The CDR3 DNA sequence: TGTGCCAGCAGCTTAATAGGCGGGGAAGGAAATGAGCAGTTCTTC.

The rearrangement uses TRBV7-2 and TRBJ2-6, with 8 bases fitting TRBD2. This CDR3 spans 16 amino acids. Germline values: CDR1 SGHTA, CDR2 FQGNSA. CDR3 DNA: TGTGCTGGGCGCCTAGCGGGCAGCTCTGGGGCCAACGTCCTGACTTTC. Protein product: CAGRLAGSSGANVLTF.

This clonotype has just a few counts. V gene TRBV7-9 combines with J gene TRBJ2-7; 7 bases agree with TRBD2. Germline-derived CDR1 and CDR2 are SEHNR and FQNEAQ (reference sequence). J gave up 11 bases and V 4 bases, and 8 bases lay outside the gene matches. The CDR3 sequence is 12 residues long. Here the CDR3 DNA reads TGTGCCAGCAGCTCAGTTGGCCTAGCGGAGTACTTC. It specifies CASSSVGLAEYF.

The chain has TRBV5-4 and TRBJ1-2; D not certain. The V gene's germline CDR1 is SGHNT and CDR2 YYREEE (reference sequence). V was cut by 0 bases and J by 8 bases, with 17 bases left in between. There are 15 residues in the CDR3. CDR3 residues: CASSLALTLEIGYTF. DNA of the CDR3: TGTGCCAGCAGCTTGGCCTTAACCCTAGAGATCGGCTACACCTTC.

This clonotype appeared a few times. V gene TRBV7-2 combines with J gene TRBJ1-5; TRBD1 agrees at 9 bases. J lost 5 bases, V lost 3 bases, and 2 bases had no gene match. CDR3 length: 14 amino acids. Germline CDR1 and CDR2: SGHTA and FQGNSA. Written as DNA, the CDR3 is TGTGCCAGCAGCTTGGACAGGGGTTATCAGCCCCAGCATTTT. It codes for CASSLDRGYQPQHF.

The CDR3 loop is CAWSRTGDYGYTF. The CDR3 nucleotides are TGTGCCTGGAGTCGGACAGGGGATTATGGCTACACCTTC. This sequence joins TRBV30 and TRBJ1-2, with TRBD1 matching over 9 bases. The junction had 3 bases not matched to a gene; V was cut back by 2 bases and J by 5 bases. Germline values: CDR1 GTSNPN, CDR2 SVGIG (reference sequence). CDR3 length equals 13 residues.

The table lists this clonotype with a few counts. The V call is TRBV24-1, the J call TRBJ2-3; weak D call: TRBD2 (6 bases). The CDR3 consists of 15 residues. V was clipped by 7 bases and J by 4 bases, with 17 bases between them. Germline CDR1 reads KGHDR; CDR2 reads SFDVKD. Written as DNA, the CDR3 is TGTGCCACCAGATCTGCCGGGACTCTCGCAGATACGCAGTATTTT. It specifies CATRSAGTLADTQYF.

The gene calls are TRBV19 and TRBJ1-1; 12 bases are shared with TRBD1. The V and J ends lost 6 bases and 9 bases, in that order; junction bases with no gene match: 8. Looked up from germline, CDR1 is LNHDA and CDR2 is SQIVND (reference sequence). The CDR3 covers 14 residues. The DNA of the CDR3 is TGTGCCAGTAGATCGGGACAGGGGGCTGGACAAGCTTTCTTT. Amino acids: CASRSGQGAGQAFF.

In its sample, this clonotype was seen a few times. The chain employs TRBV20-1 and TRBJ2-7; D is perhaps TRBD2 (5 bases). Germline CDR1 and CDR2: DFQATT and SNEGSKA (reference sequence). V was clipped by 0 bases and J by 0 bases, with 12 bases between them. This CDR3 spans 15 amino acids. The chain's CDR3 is CSARDFQRNSYEQYF. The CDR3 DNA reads TGCAGTGCTAGAGATTTCCAGCGGAACTCCTACGAGCAGTACTTC.

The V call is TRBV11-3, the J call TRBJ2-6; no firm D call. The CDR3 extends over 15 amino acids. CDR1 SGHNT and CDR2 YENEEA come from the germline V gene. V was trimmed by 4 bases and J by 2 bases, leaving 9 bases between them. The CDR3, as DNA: TGTGCCAGCAGCTCAGGCCTCCCTGGGGCCAACGTCCTGACTTTC. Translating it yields CASSSGLPGANVLTF.

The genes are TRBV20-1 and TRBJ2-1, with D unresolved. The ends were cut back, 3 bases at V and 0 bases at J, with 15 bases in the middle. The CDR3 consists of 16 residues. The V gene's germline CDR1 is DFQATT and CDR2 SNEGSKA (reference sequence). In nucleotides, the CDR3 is TGCAGTGCTAGTGTTTGGGTGATACGCTCCTACAATGAGCAGTTCTTC. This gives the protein CSASVWVIRSYNEQFF.

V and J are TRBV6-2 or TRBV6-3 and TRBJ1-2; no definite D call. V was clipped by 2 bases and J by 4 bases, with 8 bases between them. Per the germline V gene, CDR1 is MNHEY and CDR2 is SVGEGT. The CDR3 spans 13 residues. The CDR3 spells CASSYASSYGYTF. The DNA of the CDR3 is TGTGCCAGCAGTTACGCCTCTTCCTATGGCTACACCTTC.

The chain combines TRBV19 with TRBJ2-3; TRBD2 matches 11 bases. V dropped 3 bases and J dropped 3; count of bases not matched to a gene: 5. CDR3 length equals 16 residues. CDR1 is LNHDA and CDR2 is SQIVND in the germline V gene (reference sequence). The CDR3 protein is CASSIFRTSGTDTQYF. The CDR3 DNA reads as TGTGCCAGTAGTATCTTCAGGACTAGCGGGACAGATACGCAGTATTTT.

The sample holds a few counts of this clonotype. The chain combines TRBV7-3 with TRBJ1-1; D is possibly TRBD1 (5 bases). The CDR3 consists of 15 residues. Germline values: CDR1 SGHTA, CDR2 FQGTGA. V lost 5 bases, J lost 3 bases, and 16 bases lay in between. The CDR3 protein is CASSKRGLLDTEAFF. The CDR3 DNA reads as TGTGCCAGCAGCAAAAGGGGTCTACTGGACACTGAAGCTTTCTTT.

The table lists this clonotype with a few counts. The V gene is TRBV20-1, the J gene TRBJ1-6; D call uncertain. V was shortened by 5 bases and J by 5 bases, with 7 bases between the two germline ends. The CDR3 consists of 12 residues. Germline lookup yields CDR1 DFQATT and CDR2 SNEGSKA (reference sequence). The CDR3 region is CSAVDNNSPLHF. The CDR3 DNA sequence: TGCAGTGCTGTAGATAATAATTCACCCCTCCACTTT.

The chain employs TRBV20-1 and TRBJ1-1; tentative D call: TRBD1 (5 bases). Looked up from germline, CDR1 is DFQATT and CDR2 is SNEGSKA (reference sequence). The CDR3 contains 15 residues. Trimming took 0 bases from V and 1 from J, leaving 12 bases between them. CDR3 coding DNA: TGCAGTGCTAGAGATCAGGCAGGGAGGAACACTGAAGCTTTCTTT. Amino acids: CSARDQAGRNTEAFF.

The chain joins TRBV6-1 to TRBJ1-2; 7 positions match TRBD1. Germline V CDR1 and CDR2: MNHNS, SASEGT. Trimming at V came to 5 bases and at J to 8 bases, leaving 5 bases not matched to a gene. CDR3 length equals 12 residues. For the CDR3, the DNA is TGTGCCAGCAGTCAGGGGGTAGGAGGCTACACCTTC. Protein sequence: CASSQGVGGYTF.

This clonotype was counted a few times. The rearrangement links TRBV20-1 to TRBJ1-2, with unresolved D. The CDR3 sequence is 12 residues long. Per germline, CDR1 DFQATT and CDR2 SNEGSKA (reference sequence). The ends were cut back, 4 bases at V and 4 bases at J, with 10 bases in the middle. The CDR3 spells CSATPPAYGYTF. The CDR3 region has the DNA TGCAGTGCTACCCCACCGGCCTATGGCTACACCTTC.

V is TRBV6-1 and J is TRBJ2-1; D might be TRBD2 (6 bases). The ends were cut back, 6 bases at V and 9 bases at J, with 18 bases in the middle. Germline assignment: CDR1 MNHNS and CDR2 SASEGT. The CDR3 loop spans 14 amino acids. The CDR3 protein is CASSPQTQAGEQFF. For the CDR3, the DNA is TGTGCCAGCAGCCCCCAGACTCAAGCGGGTGAGCAGTTCTTC.

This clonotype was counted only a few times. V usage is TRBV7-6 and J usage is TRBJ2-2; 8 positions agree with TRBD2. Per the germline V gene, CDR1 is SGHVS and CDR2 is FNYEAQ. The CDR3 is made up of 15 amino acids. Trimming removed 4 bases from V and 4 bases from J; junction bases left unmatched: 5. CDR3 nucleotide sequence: TGTGCCAGCAGCTGGTTGGCGGGGGGCACCGGGGAGCTGTTTTTT. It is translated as CASSWLAGGTGELFF.

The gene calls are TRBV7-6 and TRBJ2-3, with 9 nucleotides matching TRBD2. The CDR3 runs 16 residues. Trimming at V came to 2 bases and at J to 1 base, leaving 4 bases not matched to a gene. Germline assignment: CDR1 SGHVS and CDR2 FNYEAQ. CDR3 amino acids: CASSLRQRGGTDTQYF. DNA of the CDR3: TGTGCCAGCAGCTTACGCCAGCGGGGGGGCACAGATACGCAGTATTTT.

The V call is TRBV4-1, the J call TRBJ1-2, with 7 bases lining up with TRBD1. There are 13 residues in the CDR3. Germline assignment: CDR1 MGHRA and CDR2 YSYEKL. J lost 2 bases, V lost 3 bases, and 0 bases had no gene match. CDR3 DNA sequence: TGCGCCAGCAGCCAGACAGGGAACTATGGCTACACCTTC. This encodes CASSQTGNYGYTF.

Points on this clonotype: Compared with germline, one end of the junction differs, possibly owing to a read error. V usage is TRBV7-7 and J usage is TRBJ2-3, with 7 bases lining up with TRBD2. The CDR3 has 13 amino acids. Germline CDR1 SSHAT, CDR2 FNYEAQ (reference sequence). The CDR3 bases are TGTGCTAGCAGCGGAGGACTAGGAGATACGCAGTATTTT. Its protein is CASSGGLGDTQYF.

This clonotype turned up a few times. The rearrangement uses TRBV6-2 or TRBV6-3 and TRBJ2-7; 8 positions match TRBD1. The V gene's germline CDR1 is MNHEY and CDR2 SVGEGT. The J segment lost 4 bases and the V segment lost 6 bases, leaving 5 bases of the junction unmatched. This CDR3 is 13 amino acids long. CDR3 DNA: TGTGCCAGCAGACGGACAGGGAGGTACGAGCAGTACTTC. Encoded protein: CASRRTGRYEQYF.

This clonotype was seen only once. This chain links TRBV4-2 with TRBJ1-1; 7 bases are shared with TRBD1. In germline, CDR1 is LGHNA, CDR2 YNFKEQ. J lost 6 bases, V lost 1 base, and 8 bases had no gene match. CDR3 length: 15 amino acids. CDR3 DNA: TGTGCCAGCAGCCAAGGGTACAGGGGTGAGGCTGAAGCTTTCTTT. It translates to CASSQGYRGEAEAFF.

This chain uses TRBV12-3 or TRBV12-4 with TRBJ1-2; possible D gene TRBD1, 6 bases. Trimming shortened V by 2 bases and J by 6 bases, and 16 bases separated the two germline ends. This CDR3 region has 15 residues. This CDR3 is CASSLLGGREDGYTF. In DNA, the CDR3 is TGTGCCAGCAGTTTATTGGGGGGGCGGGAAGATGGCTACACCTTC.

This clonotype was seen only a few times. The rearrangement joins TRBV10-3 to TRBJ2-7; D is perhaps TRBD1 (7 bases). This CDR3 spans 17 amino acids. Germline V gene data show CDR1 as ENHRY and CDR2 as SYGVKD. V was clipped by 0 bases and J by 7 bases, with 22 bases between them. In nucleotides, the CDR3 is TGTGCCATCAGTGAGTCTGGGCGGGGACAGTCTCTACGAGAGCAGTACTTC. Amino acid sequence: CAISESGRGQSLREQYF.

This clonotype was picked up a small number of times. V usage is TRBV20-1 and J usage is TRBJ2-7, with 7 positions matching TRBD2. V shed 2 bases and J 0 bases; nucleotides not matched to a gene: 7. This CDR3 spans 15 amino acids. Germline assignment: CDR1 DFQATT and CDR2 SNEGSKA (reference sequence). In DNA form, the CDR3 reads TGCAGTGCTAGAAACCTAGCGGTAAACTCCTACGAGCAGTACTTC. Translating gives CSARNLAVNSYEQYF.